This passage covers 30 T cell receptor beta chains from one sample sequenced in a study of neoadjuvant anti-PD-1 for oral cavity cancer. The method was immunoSEQ multiplex PCR; TCRdb's version includes in-frame clones alone and lacks a portion of them. This table has over 11,000 clones, approximately 63% appearing once. The source was PBMCs, collected before nivolumab (anti-PD-1) treatment. These receptors all come from a person aged 40 to 85 with oral cavity squamous cell carcinoma.

The chain recombines TRBV27 with TRBJ2-5; D is tentatively TRBD1 or TRBD2 (5 bases each). Trimming pared 0 bases from V and 5 bases from J, leaving 10 bases between. The CDR3 is made up of 14 amino acids. Germline values: CDR1 MNHEY, CDR2 SMNVEV (reference sequence). CDR3 loop: CASSLSRGTETQYF. CDR3 bases: TGTGCCAGCAGTTTATCGAGGGGAACGGAGACCCAGTACTTC.

This clone was detected only a few times. The CDR3 region is CASSSPRGNNEKLFF. The CDR3 bases are TGTGCCAGTAGTTCCCCGAGAGGGAACAATGAAAAACTGTTTTTT. The V and J genes are TRBV19 and TRBJ1-4; D remains ambiguous. This CDR3 has 15 amino acids. Germline CDR1 and CDR2: LNHDA and SQIVND (reference sequence). V gave up 5 bases and J gave up 5 bases, with 15 bases separating them. Combining the CDR3 with reference TRBV19 and TRBJ1-4 gives the whole variable domain DGGITQSPKYLFRKEGQNVTLSCEQNLNHDAMYWYRQDPGQGLRLIYYSQIVNDFQKGDIAEGYSVSREKKESFPLTVTSAQKNPTAFYLCASSSPRGNNEKLFFGSGTQLSVL.

V gene TRBV5-4 combines with J gene TRBJ2-5; 10 bases match TRBD2. V gave up 5 bases and J gave up 5 bases; unmatched junction bases: 12. Germline CDR1 reads SGHNT; CDR2 reads YYREEE (reference sequence). This CDR3 has 16 residues. The CDR3 sequence is CASRPTLAGRWETQYF. The CDR3 DNA sequence: TGTGCCAGCAGACCCACACTAGCGGGGAGGTGGGAGACCCAGTACTTC.

The V call is TRBV2, the J call TRBJ1-1; D gene uncertain. Germline CDR1 SNHLY, CDR2 FYNNEI. The CDR3 has 13 amino acids. Trimming took 5 bases from V and 5 from J, leaving 12 bases between them. DNA for the CDR3: TGTGCCAGCAGTCCCCAACCGTCTACTGAAGCTTTCTTT. This gives the protein CASSPQPSTEAFF.

The V gene is TRBV5-1, the J gene TRBJ1-1, with D possibly TRBD1 on 6 matching bases. This CDR3 region has 14 residues. CDR1 SGHRS and CDR2 YFSETQ come from the germline V gene. V dropped 8 bases and J dropped 0 bases, with 14 bases sitting between them. The chain's CDR3 is CASRTVSMNTEAFF. In DNA form, the CDR3 reads TGCGCCAGTCGGACAGTATCCATGAACACTGAAGCTTTCTTT.

This chain joins TRBV18 and TRBJ2-5; 7 positions match TRBD1. The CDR3 sequence is 15 residues long. Per germline, CDR1 KGHSH and CDR2 LQKENI. After removal of 1 base from V and 1 base from J, the junction contained 3 bases not matched to a gene. The CDR3 loop is CASSPRRDSQETQYF. DNA of the CDR3: TGTGCCAGCTCACCACGCCGGGACAGCCAAGAGACCCAGTACTTC.

The count of this clone is one. This chain uses TRBV5-6 with TRBJ2-7; D may be TRBD2 (7 bases). In germline, CDR1 is SGHDT, CDR2 YYEEEE. This CDR3 spans 14 amino acids. Trimming shortened V by 4 bases and J by 0 bases, and 11 bases separated the two germline ends. Written as DNA, the CDR3 is TGTGCCAGCAGCCTTAGGGGGGGCTCCTACGAGCAGTACTTC. Protein product: CASSLRGGSYEQYF.

This rearrangement joins TRBV7-6 to TRBJ2-7; 9 positions match TRBD2. Unmatched junction bases numbered 11, after V lost 5 bases and J lost 6 bases. The CDR3 loop spans 15 amino acids. Germline assignment: CDR1 SGHVS and CDR2 FNYEAQ. CDR3: CASSPSGTSLGEQYF. The CDR3 DNA sequence: TGTGCCAGCAGCCCCTCCGGGACTAGCCTCGGCGAGCAGTACTTC.

The rearrangement joins TRBV4-2 to TRBJ1-2; no clear D gene. CDR1 is LGHNA, CDR2 YNFKEQ, per germline. CDR3 length: 15 amino acids. Trimming took off 0 bases at V and 4 bases at J, with 12 bases between the two ends. CDR3 region: CASSQDSWTVYGYTF. The CDR3 nucleotides are TGTGCCAGCAGCCAAGATAGTTGGACGGTCTATGGCTACACCTTC.

The J gene is TRBJ2-1, the V gene TRBV19; 9 nucleotides line up with TRBD2. The V gene end was trimmed by 3 bases and the J gene end by 2 bases; junction bases not matched to a gene: 5. The CDR3 runs to 16 residues. The germline V gene has CDR1 LNHDA and CDR2 SQIVND (reference sequence). Here the CDR3 DNA reads TGTGCCAGTAGTATTACGGCTAGCGGGACCTACAATGAGCAGTTCTTC. Translating it yields CASSITASGTYNEQFF.

This clone was counted only a few times. The chain links TRBV29-1 to TRBJ2-1; a possible D gene is TRBD2 (5 bases). The V gene lost 8 bases and the J gene lost 6 bases, with 11 bases spanning the gap. Germline-derived CDR1 and CDR2 are SQVTM and ANQGSEA. The CDR3 loop spans 11 amino acids. Here the CDR3 reads CSLYGGNEQFF. In DNA, the CDR3 is TGCAGCCTATATGGAGGCAATGAGCAGTTCTTC.

The chain couples TRBV4-1 to TRBJ1-1; possible D gene TRBD1, 6 bases. Per germline, CDR1 MGHRA and CDR2 YSYEKL. The V gene lost 0 bases and the J gene lost 4 bases, with 12 bases spanning the gap. This CDR3 comprises 15 residues. The CDR3 DNA is TGCGCCAGCAGCCAAGATGCAGGGGAGGGCACTGAAGCTTTCTTT. Translating gives CASSQDAGEGTEAFF.

The rearrangement links TRBV7-9 to TRBJ1-1; the D gene is possibly TRBD1 (5 bases). Germline CDR1 SEHNR, CDR2 FQNEAQ (reference sequence). Trimming left V 6 bases short and J 6 bases short, with 11 bases between. The CDR3 length is 12 residues. CDR3 protein: CASSRDEAEAFF. In DNA form, the CDR3 reads TGTGCCAGCAGTCGGGACGAAGCTGAAGCTTTCTTT.

The V gene is TRBV25-1, the J gene TRBJ2-1; 10 bases line up with TRBD2. Germline V lookup: CDR1 MGHDK, CDR2 SYGVNS. The CDR3 consists of 16 residues. V lost 9 bases and J lost 8; bases outside the gene matches: 16. CDR3 sequence (DNA): TGTGCCAGTGGAGGGGGAGCGGGAGGGGTAGGCTATGAGCAGTTCTTC. This sequence encodes CASGGGAGGVGYEQFF.

This clone showed up just once. This rearrangement joins TRBV5-4 to TRBJ2-2; TRBD1 matches at 9 bases. Germline trimming cut 4 bases from V and 4 bases from J; bases unmatched to any gene: 5. Germline V gene sequence: CDR1 SGHNT, CDR2 YYREEE (reference sequence). The CDR3 sequence is 15 residues long. The CDR3 spells CASSLGTGRTGELFF. The CDR3 DNA is TGTGCCAGCAGCCTCGGGACAGGGCGCACCGGGGAGCTGTTTTTT.

The rearrangement links TRBV5-1 to TRBJ1-1; D perhaps matches TRBD1 (6 bases). Germline CDR1 reads SGHRS; CDR2 reads YFSETQ. V gave up 4 bases and J gave up 7 bases, with 11 bases separating them. CDR3 length equals 12 residues. This CDR3 reads CASSHGQNEAFF. DNA for the CDR3: TGCGCCAGCAGCCACGGACAGAATGAAGCTTTCTTT.

This clone was seen once. The chain uses TRBV28 and TRBJ1-2, with a weak D call TRBD1 (5 bases). Trimming cost V 7 bases and J 3 bases, with 9 bases left between them. Per the germline V gene, CDR1 is MDHEN and CDR2 is SYDVKM. The length of the CDR3 is 12 residues. The CDR3 is CASTVGDYGYTF. CDR3 DNA sequence: TGTGCCAGCACTGTAGGGGACTATGGCTACACCTTC.

This sequence joins TRBV7-8 and TRBJ1-5; a weak D match, TRBD1 (6 bases). V was cut by 1 base and J by 0 bases, with 13 bases left in between. This CDR3 has 17 residues. In germline, CDR1 is SGHVS, CDR2 FQNEAQ. The CDR3 sequence is CASSLVRDRNSNQPQHF. For the CDR3, the DNA is TGTGCCAGCAGCTTAGTCCGAGACAGGAATAGCAATCAGCCCCAGCATTTT.

The chain uses TRBV19 and TRBJ2-7; TRBD2 is a possible D gene (6 bases). This CDR3 comprises 15 residues. The V end was cut by 3 bases, the J end by 0 bases, with 12 bases between. The germline V gene has CDR1 LNHDA and CDR2 SQIVND (reference sequence). The CDR3 nucleotides read TGTGCCAGTAGTATGGCCCTGGGGGGCTCCTACGAGCAGTACTTC. Translation gives CASSMALGGSYEQYF.

This clone has a single count. The CDR3: CASHGGDGGSGNEQFF. The DNA for the CDR3 is TGTGCCAGCCATGGGGGAGATGGGGGGTCGGGCAATGAGCAGTTCTTC. V is TRBV2 and J is TRBJ2-1; possible D gene TRBD2, 6 bases. The V and J ends lost 8 bases and 6 bases respectively, with 23 bases between them. The CDR3 runs 16 residues. Germline CDR1 SNHLY, CDR2 FYNNEI. Full variable domain (rest looked up from reference TRBV2 and TRBJ2-1): EPEVTQTPSHQVTQMGQEVILRCVPISNHLYFYWYRQILGQKVEFLVSFYNNEISEKSEIFDDQFSVERPDGSNFTLKIRSTKLEDSAMYFCASHGGDGGSGNEQFFGPGTRLTVL.

The V call is TRBV5-1, the J call TRBJ1-1; maybe TRBD1 (6 bases). This CDR3 region has 13 residues. Per the germline V gene, CDR1 is SGHRS and CDR2 is YFSETQ. V lost 0 bases and J lost 13, with 16 bases in between. CDR3 residues: CASSLEGGALVFF. The CDR3 DNA reads TGCGCCAGCAGCTTGGAGGGGGGCGCTTTGGTTTTCTTT. The variable domain in full, completed from reference TRBV5-1 and TRBJ1-1, reads KAGVTQTPRYLIKTRGQQVTLSCSPISGHRSVSWYQQTPGQGLQFLFEYFSETQRNKGNFPGRFSGRQFSNSRSEMNVSTLELGDSALYLCASSLEGGALVFFGQGTRLTVV.

V gene TRBV5-1 combines with J gene TRBJ2-1, with 10 nucleotides matching TRBD1. The CDR3 loop spans 17 amino acids. Germline CDR1 and CDR2: SGHRS and YFSETQ. With V trimmed by 4 bases and J by 6 bases, 13 bases remained unmatched. CDR3 sequence: CASSTLRRDRGANEQFF. In DNA form, the CDR3 reads TGCGCCAGCAGCACTTTGCGACGGGACAGGGGTGCCAATGAGCAGTTCTTC.

The chain is built from TRBV2 and TRBJ2-4; D is unresolved. The CDR3 runs to 14 residues. The ends were cut back, 6 bases at V and 0 bases at J, with 9 bases in the middle. The V gene's germline CDR1 is SNHLY and CDR2 FYNNEI. The CDR3 nucleotides read TGTGCCAGCAGGAATCACTTAGCCAAAAACATTCAGTACTTC. Translation: CASRNHLAKNIQYF.

This clone was seen a few times. The chain uses TRBV18 and TRBJ2-2; D gene ambiguous. Per the germline V gene, CDR1 is KGHSH and CDR2 is LQKENI. This CDR3 region has 15 residues. V gave up 2 bases and J gave up 3 bases, with 10 bases separating them. The CDR3 nucleotides read TGTGCCAGCTCACCAAGGCAGGAGCACACCGGGGAGCTGTTTTTT. As protein: CASSPRQEHTGELFF.

This clone was seen only a few times. The gene calls are TRBV6-1 and TRBJ1-1, with D possibly matching TRBD1 (5 bases). The CDR3 extends over 14 amino acids. The V gene lost 7 bases and the J gene lost 1 base, with 13 bases spanning the gap. Germline V gene data show CDR1 as MNHNS and CDR2 as SASEGT. This CDR3 reads CASTDRGKNTEAFF. The CDR3 coding sequence is TGTGCCAGCACGGACCGGGGGAAGAACACTGAAGCTTTCTTT.

CDR3 bases: TGTGCCAGCACCCAAGGCAACTCCTACAATGAGCAGTTCTTC. This encodes CASTQGNSYNEQFF. The chain links TRBV6-6 to TRBJ2-1; D not resolved. Trimming pared 7 bases from V and 0 bases from J, leaving 10 bases between. This CDR3 comprises 14 residues. Germline loops: CDR1 MNHNY, CDR2 SVGAGI (reference sequence).

J is TRBJ2-7 and V is TRBV6-5, with 8 positions matching TRBD1. There are 15 residues in the CDR3. CDR1 and CDR2 from the germline V gene are MNHEY and SVGAGI. V shed 4 bases, J shed 4 bases, and the junction held 9 bases outside the gene matches. The CDR3 loop is CASSSTGVSVYEQYF. The CDR3 DNA sequence: TGTGCCAGCAGTTCGACAGGGGTTAGTGTGTACGAGCAGTACTTC.

The chain is built from TRBV4-2 and TRBJ1-2; no reliable D call. V lost 6 bases to trimming and J lost 3 bases, with 11 bases between them. The CDR3 length is 13 residues. CDR1 LGHNA and CDR2 YNFKEQ come from the germline V gene. The CDR3: CASSLGIDYGYTF. CDR3 in DNA: TGTGCCAGCAGTCTAGGAATCGACTATGGCTACACCTTC.

The chain recombines TRBV6-1 with TRBJ1-5, with D unclear. CDR1 and CDR2 from the germline V gene are MNHNS and SASEGT. Between the trimmed V and J ends, which lost 2 bases and 3 bases, there was a span of 5 bases. The CDR3 extends over 13 amino acids. CDR3: CASSEQLNQPQHF. CDR3 in DNA: TGTGCCAGCAGTGAACAGCTCAATCAGCCCCAGCATTTT.

This rearrangement joins TRBV30 to TRBJ2-5; D gene unclear. The germline gives CDR1 GTSNPN, CDR2 SVGIG (reference sequence). The CDR3 covers 12 residues. V was shortened by 1 base and J by 5 bases, with 8 bases between the two germline ends. The CDR3 nucleotides are TGTGCCTGGAGTGGCCAAGGGGAGACCCAGTACTTC. Its translation: CAWSGQGETQYF.